Each of the 23 T cell receptor beta chains below was sequenced from the same sample in a study of T cell changes during pregnancy in multiple sclerosis. Only in-frame clones appear in the TCRdb table, and some are missing; sequencing was by immunoSEQ multiplex PCR. The sample records roughly 60,000 clones, about nine tenths being singletons. The material was peripheral blood, obtained in the second trimester of pregnancy. The receptors shown here come from a female donor in good health, enrolled as a control in a pregnancy study.

The chain uses TRBV28 and TRBJ2-2; tentatively, D is TRBD1 (5 bases). CDR1 is MDHEN, CDR2 SYDVKM, per germline. V was trimmed by 4 bases and J by 1 base, leaving 19 bases between them. CDR3 size: 18 residues. Written as DNA, the CDR3 is TGTGCCAGCAGTTCCAACCGGTGGGCAGGGAAGAACACCGGGGAGCTGTTTTTT. Translated, it gives CASSSNRWAGKNTGELFF.

This chain links TRBV9 with TRBJ2-7; D is undetermined. Trimming shortened V by 0 bases and J by 3 bases, and 7 bases separated the two germline ends. In germline, CDR1 is SGDLS, CDR2 YYNGEE. There are 13 residues in the CDR3. The CDR3 sequence is CASSVALSYEQYF. The CDR3 nucleotides are TGTGCCAGCAGCGTAGCTCTGAGCTACGAGCAGTACTTC.

The chain combines TRBV7-3 with TRBJ2-2; the D gene is possibly TRBD1 (5 bases). The CDR3 is 13 amino acids. Germline-derived CDR1 and CDR2 are SGHTA and FQGTGA. Between the trimmed V and J ends, which lost 5 bases and 6 bases, there was a span of 10 bases. CDR3 amino acids: CASSQGVAGELFF. CDR3 coding DNA: TGTGCCAGCAGCCAGGGTGTGGCCGGGGAGCTGTTTTTT.

Here the CDR3 DNA reads TGTGCCAGCAGCCCAGACTGGAGCTCCTATAATTCACCCCTCCACTTT. It specifies CASSPDWSSYNSPLHF. V and J are TRBV5-5 and TRBJ1-6; D remains ambiguous. CDR1 is SGHKS, CDR2 YYEKEE, per germline (reference sequence). The V and J ends lost 4 bases and 0 bases respectively, with 11 bases between them. The CDR3 totals 16 residues.

V usage is TRBV10-1 and J usage is TRBJ2-5; maybe TRBD1 (6 bases). CDR3 length equals 13 residues. The germline V gene encodes CDR1 WNHNN and CDR2 SYGVQD (reference sequence). V lost 6 bases and J 5 bases, leaving 13 bases between the germline ends. CDR3 nucleotide sequence: TGCGCCAGCAGCTACAGGGACCGGGAGACCCAGTACTTC. Amino acids: CASSYRDRETQYF.

The V call is TRBV6-5, the J call TRBJ1-4; 7 bases align to TRBD1. J gave up 0 bases and V 8 bases, and 0 bases lay outside the gene matches. This CDR3 region has 13 residues. Germline CDR1 and CDR2: MNHEY and SVGAGI. The CDR3 coding sequence is TGTGCCAGCGGGACAGCAACTAATGAAAAACTGTTTTTT. It translates to CASGTATNEKLFF.

The V call is TRBV5-5, the J call TRBJ2-7; TRBD1 aligns across 8 bases. The V and J ends lost 4 bases and 2 bases, in that order; junction bases with no gene match: 5. The CDR3 covers 14 residues. Germline-derived CDR1 and CDR2 are SGHKS and YYEKEE (reference sequence). CDR3 residues: CASSLTGATYEQYF. The CDR3 DNA reads TGTGCCAGCAGCCTGACAGGGGCCACCTACGAGCAGTACTTC. Variable domain in full (rest from reference TRBV5-5 and TRBJ2-7): DAGVTQSPTHLIKTRGQQVTLRCSPISGHKSVSWYQQVLGQGPQFIFQYYEKEERGRGNFPDRFSARQFPNYSSELNVNALLLGDSALYLCASSLTGATYEQYFGPGTRLTVT.

The chain carries TRBV27 and TRBJ2-7; TRBD2 matches at 14 bases. The J segment lost 3 bases and the V segment lost 1 base, leaving 14 bases of the junction unmatched. The CDR3 has 20 amino acids. The germline V gene has CDR1 MNHEY and CDR2 SMNVEV (reference sequence). The CDR3 coding sequence is TGTGCCAGCAGTTTATGGGGGGGACTAGCGGGAGAGAACCGCCTCTACGAGCAGTACTTC. This translates into CASSLWGGLAGENRLYEQYF.

The V call is TRBV27, the J call TRBJ2-7, with D perhaps TRBD1 (6 bases). Deletions cut 2 bases from V and 3 bases from J, with 11 bases between. The germline V gene has CDR1 MNHEY and CDR2 SMNVEV (reference sequence). This CDR3 spans 14 amino acids. CDR3 in amino acids: CASSLTGLNYEQYF. The CDR3 coding sequence is TGTGCCAGCAGTTTAACAGGGCTGAACTACGAGCAGTACTTC.

The chain joins TRBV7-9 to TRBJ2-5, with D perhaps TRBD1 (6 bases). Germline CDR1 reads SEHNR; CDR2 reads FQNEAQ (reference sequence). The V and J ends lost 7 bases and 3 bases respectively, with 9 bases between them. The length of the CDR3 is 12 residues. The CDR3 sequence is CASTRTEETQYF. Here the CDR3 DNA reads TGTGCCAGCACAAGGACAGAAGAGACCCAGTACTTC. Using reference TRBV7-9 and TRBJ2-5 for the parts outside the CDR3, the full variable domain is DTGVSQNPRHKITKRGQNVTFRCDPISEHNRLYWYRQTLGQGPEFLTYFQNEAQLEKSRLLSDRFSAERPKGSFSTLEIQRTEQGDSAMYLCASTRTEETQYFGPGTRLLVL.

The J gene is TRBJ1-1, the V gene TRBV28; the D is unclear. With 2 bases removed from V and 8 bases from J, the gap between germline ends came to 15 bases. The CDR3 has 14 amino acids. Germline V CDR1 and CDR2: MDHEN, SYDVKM. In DNA form, the CDR3 reads TGTGCCAGCAGTTTAACCCCCCTGGGCGCAGAAGCTTTCTTT. Encoded protein: CASSLTPLGAEAFF.

The chain has TRBV4-1 and TRBJ1-3, with 7 bases that match TRBD1. Trimming took 3 bases from V and 1 from J; bases not matched to a gene: 6. The germline gives CDR1 MGHRA, CDR2 YSYEKL. The CDR3 totals 16 residues. CDR3 sequence (DNA): TGCGCCAGCAGCCAGCCTAACAGGGGATCTGGAAACACCATATATTTT. Translating it yields CASSQPNRGSGNTIYF.

The chain employs TRBV19 and TRBJ2-7, with 10 bases that match TRBD2. The CDR3 runs 15 residues. V trimming: 7 bases; J trimming: 2 bases; junction bases outside the gene matches: 8. CDR1 is LNHDA and CDR2 is SQIVND in the germline V gene (reference sequence). CDR3 DNA sequence: TGTGCCAGTAAACCGAGGACTAGCGGTACCTACGAGCAGTACTTC. Amino acids: CASKPRTSGTYEQYF.

CDR3 residues: CASSSTGFNSPLHF. DNA of the CDR3: TGTGCCAGCAGCTCCACAGGATTCAACTCACCCCTCCACTTT. The chain links TRBV7-9 to TRBJ1-6; D possibly corresponds to TRBD1 (5 bases). V shed 4 bases and J shed 10 bases, with 14 bases lying between them. Germline lookup yields CDR1 SEHNR and CDR2 FQNEAQ (reference sequence). The CDR3 runs to 14 residues.

The chain has TRBV9 and TRBJ2-2, with D unresolved. The CDR3 is 12 amino acids. V was cut by 0 bases and J by 9 bases, with 6 bases left in between. The V gene's germline CDR1 is SGDLS and CDR2 YYNGEE. CDR3 coding DNA: TGTGCCAGCAGCGTAGTAGAGCGGGAGCTGTTTTTT. Protein: CASSVVERELFF.

V is TRBV5-1 and J is TRBJ2-5; D is possibly TRBD2 (5 bases). The CDR3 runs to 15 residues. Trimming stripped 7 bases from V and 2 bases from J, with 18 bases between. Germline-derived CDR1 and CDR2 are SGHRS and YFSETQ. The CDR3 sequence: CASRDWVSGQETQYF. For the CDR3, the DNA is TGCGCCAGCCGCGACTGGGTTTCGGGACAAGAGACCCAGTACTTC.

This chain joins TRBV30 and TRBJ1-1; D is uncertain. Trimming took 4 bases from V and 1 from J, leaving 10 bases between them. CDR3 size: 13 residues. CDR1 and CDR2 from the germline V gene are GTSNPN and SVGIG (reference sequence). CDR3 region: CAWNPGPNTEAFF. CDR3 sequence (DNA): TGTGCCTGGAATCCGGGTCCGAACACTGAAGCTTTCTTT.

The V call is TRBV5-4, the J call TRBJ1-5; possible D gene TRBD1, 6 bases. CDR3 size: 15 residues. Germline assignment: CDR1 SGHNT and CDR2 YYREEE (reference sequence). The V end lost 4 bases, the J end lost 4 bases, and 15 bases lay between the germline ends. CDR3 sequence reads: CASSEGVKGNQPQHF. The DNA of the CDR3 is TGTGCCAGCAGCGAGGGGGTGAAAGGGAATCAGCCCCAGCATTTT.

This chain uses TRBV28 with TRBJ2-6, with 7 nucleotides matching TRBD2. The CDR3 consists of 16 residues. J gave up 4 bases and V 5 bases, and 8 bases lay outside the gene matches. Looked up from germline, CDR1 is MDHEN and CDR2 is SYDVKM. The CDR3 nucleotides read TGTGCCAGCAGTCTAATAGCGGGCTACGGGGCCAACGTCCTGACTTTC. Residues: CASSLIAGYGANVLTF.

This clone was detected once. V usage is TRBV19 and J usage is TRBJ2-7; D is uncertain. CDR1 and CDR2 (germline): LNHDA, SQIVND (reference sequence). Trimming stripped 4 bases from V and 2 bases from J, with 6 bases between. CDR3 length: 12 residues. The CDR3 bases are TGTGCCAGTAGTACTAATACCTACGAGCAGTACTTC. This translates into CASSTNTYEQYF.

A single count supports this clone. The rearrangement links TRBV7-2 to TRBJ2-2, with D unresolved. The germline V and J ends were trimmed by 6 bases and 6 bases, with 8 bases remaining between them. Germline V CDR1 and CDR2: SGHTA, FQGNSA. The CDR3 is 12 amino acids. The CDR3 nucleotides are TGTGCCAGCAGTTCGTCGTCCGGGGAGCTGTTTTTT. As protein: CASSSSSGELFF. Together with reference TRBV7-2 and TRBJ2-2, the CDR3 gives the full variable domain: GAGVSQSPSNKVTEKGKDVELRCDPISGHTALYWYRQSLGQGLEFLIYFQGNSAPDKSGLPSDRFSAERTGGSVSTLTIQRTQQEDSAVYLCASSSSSGELFFGEGSRLTVL.

The chain combines TRBV2 with TRBJ2-1, with D maybe TRBD1 (6 bases). Trimming pared 4 bases from V and 6 bases from J, leaving 13 bases between. Germline CDR1 SNHLY, CDR2 FYNNEI. This CDR3 contains 14 residues. The CDR3 coding sequence is TGTGCCAGCAGTGTTGGGGGCGCGTTCAATGAGCAGTTCTTC. It encodes CASSVGGAFNEQFF.

The chain employs TRBV27 and TRBJ1-5; D may be TRBD1 (6 bases). Germline assignment: CDR1 MNHEY and CDR2 SMNVEV (reference sequence). There are 14 residues in the CDR3. Trimming pared 8 bases from V and 1 base from J, leaving 12 bases between. CDR3 nucleotide sequence: TGTGCCAGCGGGGATACAGGGAGCAATCAGCCCCAGCATTTT. It encodes CASGDTGSNQPQHF.